Here is one TCR beta chain with its context. This clonotype was seen many times. The antigen it recognizes is unknown. It has no much larger one-base neighbor in the sample; base qualities were not kept. The intended sense of this specimen's time point label: newly diagnosed GD, antithyroid drugs for less than 3 months. For both TCR sequencing and RNA sequencing, RNA was extracted from PBMCs in TRIzol. The diagnosis of Graves' disease followed American Thyroid Association guidelines. Recruitment of patients was carried out at an endocrinology department in Xi'an, China. Each patient gave around 9 milliliters of peripheral blood, collected in an EDTA anticoagulant tube. Ficoll Paque Plus density gradient separation was used to isolate PBMCs, and no additional T cell sorting was done. An Agilent 2100 Bioanalyzer and agarose gel were used to assess RNA quality, and a NanoDrop 2000 was used to measure RNA concentration.

This specimen belongs to a study of regulatory T cells in long-lasting Graves disease (TCRdb year 2021). Regarding the research as a whole: Patients with newly diagnosed Graves' disease had been on antithyroid drugs for under 3 months. A total of 35 or so samples underwent TCR sequencing: about 13 from persistent and around 20 from newly diagnosed Graves' disease patients. The study took place in China and was registered as a clinical trial. Persistent Graves' disease patients were compared with newly diagnosed Graves' disease patients by peripheral blood TCR sequencing and RNA sequencing.

Overall results and qualifications from the work: Persistent Graves' disease patients showed lower TCR Shannon entropy and fewer highly expanded clones than newly diagnosed patients, suggesting clonal expansion. The authors acknowledged the small sample size as a limitation that may reduce accuracy. Sequencing and analysis were restricted to the TCR beta chain. Preferential use of TRBV28, TRBJ1-2 and TRBJ2-5 was observed in persistent disease, whereas TRBV20-1 and TRBJ2-1 were favored in newly diagnosed disease. The study examined only peripheral blood because the primary lesion, thyroid tissue, could not be accessed. Patients with persistent disease shared more public clonotypes (about 2,700) than newly diagnosed patients did (approximately 1,000).

Libraries came from multiplex PCR. TCRdb records Illumina HiSeq 4000 as the sequencer. CDR3 regions were amplified by Arm-PCR with iRepertoire HTBI primers to construct TCR beta libraries. Before sequencing, the PCR products went through gel purification. In the source study's methods: Gene usage analysis of CDR3 amino acid clonotypes relied on the roughly 64 TRBV and about 15 TRBJ segments identified across samples. COPE and FqMerger were used to merge filtered high-quality paired reads into contigs. BLAST was used to align contigs to the IMGT TRBV, TRBD and TRBJ reference genes, and CDR3 was defined following IMGT. Any clonotype with a frequency above 0.1% was counted as a highly expanded clone. Shannon entropy served as the measure of repertoire diversity, while the Gini coefficient captured V-J evenness. Public clonotypes were defined as clonotypes shared by more than one individual. TCRdb itself trimmed the public reads at Q25 with fastp, ran MiXCR and retained productive beta chains. Each CDR3 protein appears once, grouped with its most common genes and DNA. TCRdb's processing, not the authors', yielded these V and J calls. In this sample the table shows 400,000 to 550,000 distinct CDR3 sequences, 15% to 20% of which occur a single time. Clones ranked in the top ten supply 20% to 25% of the sample.

CDR1 SGHTA and CDR2 FQGNSA were looked up in the germline V gene. Spanning cysteine to phenylalanine, the CDR3 consists of 13 amino acids. This entry keeps only the CDR3 DNA: 39 bases, framed from base 1. V is clipped by 1 base and J by 2 bases, and the sequence between their germline boundaries is 4 bases long. These data were also filed under a second study, of T cells in Graves' hyperthyroidism and ophthalmopathy. The second study, in turn, reports: Stable Graves' hyperthyroidism was defined as the absence of progression to ophthalmopathy over 18 months of follow-up. Hyperthyroidism patients were newly diagnosed, had a disease duration of under 2 months, and were aged 18 to 65 years. The study excluded patients with uncontrolled infections, other autoimmune diseases, pregnancy or lactation. Diagnoses were based on clinical symptoms, serum thyroxine and TRAb, thyroid ultrasound and orbital computed tomography. The TCR CDR3 was subjected to a first round of RT-PCR using the HTBI primer set and the Qiagen OneStep RT-PCR kit. Most expanded thyroid clonotypes (frequency above 0.001) were also detected in blood, suggesting blood repertoires may reflect thyroid immune responses. A model built on a 13 V-J signature distinguished ophthalmopathy from stable hyperthyroidism, reaching roughly 88% sensitivity and around 81% specificity in cross-validation and 80%/75% in testing. In validation, progression to ophthalmopathy was predicted by the model with 55% to 71% sensitivity and nearly 75% specificity, a median of about 6 months before onset. To identify distinguishing TCR V-J signatures, a discovery cohort of 95 to 100 patients was used, comprising fewer than 45 with Graves' ophthalmopathy and approximately 58 with stable Graves' hyperthyroidism. Whether ophthalmopathy could be predicted prospectively was tested in an independent validation cohort made up of about 20 hyperthyroidism patients plus 17 patients who later progressed to ophthalmopathy. The 95 to 100 discovery patients were divided at random into training and test sets in a 7:3 ratio. The study also compared thyroid tissue and blood T-cell repertoires from more than 5 Graves' hyperthyroidism patients. After blood sampling, hyperthyroidism patients were treated with methimazole at a starting dose of 30 mg daily, and ophthalmopathy patients were treated with high-dose intravenous methylprednisolone. A second multiplex PCR round built the libraries, followed by size selection and purification. The libraries were sequenced on an Illumina HiSeq2000 using paired-end 100 bp reads. SOAPnuke was used to process the raw data, removing reads that contained adapters or uncalled bases, had a mean Phred below 15, or lacked an exact match to the constant primer or identifier. COPE v1.2.5 was used to merge the high-quality paired reads, and each unique nucleotide sequence was defined as a clonotype. Clonotypes were aligned to IMGT TRBV, TRBD and TRBJ reference segments using MiTCR v1.1. The analysis included only V-J combinations with a frequency above 0.0001, which together covered more than 99% of the repertoires. The TCS score was defined as the ratio of F50 (clonal expansion) to E x V (chaos), calculated using BLOSUM62-based TCRdist between CDR3 peptides within each V-J. Welch's t-statistics and random forest reduced fewer than 600 V-J features to roughly 13, which were used in a naive Bayes classifier (R e1071). Sample size was not statistically predetermined, and blinding of investigators to group allocation was not performed. According to the paper, TCR Vbeta CDR3 sequencing was carried out on approximately 140 peripheral blood samples, which came from under 50 ophthalmopathy, around 74 hyperthyroidism and 17 progressor patients.

The sequencing used peripheral blood mononuclear cells (PBMCs), collected at new diagnosis, from a patient treated with antithyroid drugs. The chain was built from TRBV7-2 and TRBJ2-3; the D gene is not confidently resolved. The sequence derives from a young woman with Graves disease. Donor details come from another sample of the same person, matched by shared clones. CDR3 sequence: CASSLDNTDTQYF. The DNA reads as follows: TGTGCCAGCAGCTTAGACAACACAGATACGCAGTATTTT.